One and the same sample provided the 20 T cell receptor beta chains below, sequenced in a study of T cells after yellow fever vaccination. TCRdb re-called the 5' RACE reads with MiXCR, one entry per CDR3 protein. The sample carries 45,000 to 60,000 distinct CDR3 sequences, 6% to 8.5% recorded once. The sequencing used CD8+ T cells not binding an NS4B(214-222) dextramer, sorted from PBMCs, collected about 49 days after the first yellow fever vaccination. The receptors stem from a man younger than 35 who received the YFV17D yellow fever vaccine.

This clonotype has only a few counts. The J gene is TRBJ2-5, the V gene TRBV15; D is ambiguous. The CDR3 totals 16 residues. CDR1 is LNHNV, CDR2 YYDKDF, per germline (reference sequence). V was trimmed by 1 base and J by 0 bases, leaving 12 bases between them. CDR3 sequence (DNA): TGTGCCACCAGCAGAGTCTCGAGCGAGGACCAAGAGACCCAGTACTTC. It codes for CATSRVSSEDQETQYF.

The CDR3 region is CASSPSGVSAQYF. The CDR3 region has the DNA TGCGCCAGCAGCCCCTCGGGCGTTTCGGCCCAGTACTTC. The chain has TRBV4-1 and TRBJ2-5; D is uncertain. V lost 4 bases and J lost 9, with 15 bases in between. CDR1 is MGHRA, CDR2 YSYEKL, per germline. This CDR3 is built from 13 residues.

This clonotype occurred a few times. The chain carries TRBV7-9 and TRBJ2-5; 10 bases agree with TRBD1. CDR1 is SEHNR, CDR2 FQNEAQ, per germline (reference sequence). The CDR3 sequence is 17 residues long. The V and J ends lost 10 bases and 4 bases, in that order; junction bases with no gene match: 18. CDR3 amino acids: CATALIGTGVEAETQYF. For the CDR3, the DNA is TGTGCCACGGCGTTAATCGGGACAGGGGTCGAGGCAGAGACCCAGTACTTC.

This chain links TRBV15 with TRBJ1-5; TRBD1 matches 9 bases. This CDR3 has 14 residues. Germline V lookup: CDR1 LNHNV, CDR2 YYDKDF (reference sequence). The trim removed 5 bases at V and 6 bases at J, leaving 5 bases unmatched. The CDR3 nucleotides are TGTGCCACCAGCCTTGACAGGGGGTCTCAGCCCCAGCATTTT. It translates to CATSLDRGSQPQHF. Full variable domain (remainder filled in from reference TRBV15 and TRBJ1-5): DAMVIQNPRYQVTQFGKPVTLSCSQTLNHNVMYWYQQKSSQAPKLLFHYYDKDFNNEADTPDNFQSRRPNTSFCFLDIRSPGLGDTAMYLCATSLDRGSQPQHFGDGTRLSIL.

This clonotype was counted only a few times. CDR3 DNA sequence: TGCAGCGTTGAGAGGACCTACAATGAGCAGTTCTTC. The encoded protein is CSVERTYNEQFF. The gene calls are TRBV29-1 and TRBJ2-1, with D unclear. Germline assignment: CDR1 SQVTM and CDR2 ANQGSEA. V was shortened by 3 bases and J by 2 bases, with 5 bases between the two germline ends. This CDR3 comprises 12 residues.

About this clonotype: A much more abundant neighbour one base away suggests this may be a read error. The V call is TRBV6-1, the J call TRBJ1-1; D is ambiguous. In germline, CDR1 is MNHNS, CDR2 SASEGT. This CDR3 is built from 16 residues. The CDR3 is CDSSENTQDGITEAFF. The CDR3 DNA reads as TGTGACAGCAGTGAAAACACCCAGGACGGGATCACTGAAGCTTTCTTT.

The genes are TRBV27 and TRBJ2-5; D is uncertain. The CDR3 spans 13 residues. V gave up 3 bases and J gave up 9 bases, with 14 bases separating them. The germline V gene encodes CDR1 MNHEY and CDR2 SMNVEV (reference sequence). In DNA form, the CDR3 reads TGTGCCAGCAGTTTTTCGTATGGGTCGTCCCAGTACTTC. Translated, it gives CASSFSYGSSQYF.

Regarding this clonotype: A single base separates this from a much larger clone, so it may be a read error. This rearrangement joins TRBV29-1 to TRBJ2-7, with a tentative D call TRBD2 (6 bases). Germline V lookup: CDR1 SQVTM, CDR2 ANQGSEA. Between the trimmed V and J ends, which lost 7 bases and 2 bases, there was a span of 15 bases. This CDR3 has 13 amino acids. CDR3 sequence reads: CSALVGGTYEQYF. The DNA of the CDR3 is TGCAGCGCTCTGGTGGGGGGTACCTACGAGCAGTACTTC.

A few counts support this clonotype. The CDR3 bases are TGTGCCAGCAGTGCAGGGGGAATCAATCAGCCCCAGCATTTT. Translating gives CASSAGGINQPQHF. The J gene is TRBJ1-5, the V gene TRBV7-9, with TRBD1 matching over 7 bases. The CDR3 totals 14 residues. J was trimmed by 3 bases and V by 6 bases; bases with no gene match: 5. Per germline, CDR1 SEHNR and CDR2 FQNEAQ (reference sequence).

Only a few counts were recorded for this clonotype. CDR3 loop: CASSHGSGGGGYEQYV. The CDR3 DNA reads as TGTGCCAGCAGCCACGGCAGCGGTGGGGGGGGGTACGAGCAGTACGTC. The chain recombines TRBV3-1 with TRBJ2-7, with 7 bases lining up with TRBD2. Trimming removed 3 bases from V and 4 bases from J; junction bases left unmatched: 12. The length of the CDR3 is 16 residues. The V gene's germline CDR1 is LGHDT and CDR2 YNNKEL (reference sequence).

The table lists this clonotype with many counts. The rearrangement joins TRBV27 to TRBJ1-5; D uncertain. The CDR3 loop spans 14 amino acids. The V gene lost 2 bases and the J gene lost 7 bases, with 12 bases spanning the gap. From germline, CDR1 is MNHEY and CDR2 SMNVEV (reference sequence). CDR3 sequence reads: CASSLGRAWQPQHF. CDR3 DNA sequence: TGTGCCAGCAGTTTAGGCCGGGCATGGCAGCCCCAGCATTTT.

The genes are TRBV4-2 and TRBJ2-2; the D gene could be TRBD1 or TRBD2 (5 bases each). Trimming shortened V by 5 bases and J by 2 bases, and 12 bases separated the two germline ends. CDR3 length: 15 amino acids. From germline, CDR1 is LGHNA and CDR2 YNFKEQ. CDR3 residues: CASSYRGFNTGELFF. In nucleotides, the CDR3 is TGTGCCAGCAGCTATCGGGGCTTTAACACCGGGGAGCTGTTTTTT.

The gene calls are TRBV6-2 or TRBV6-3 and TRBJ2-1; 7 bases align to TRBD2. The V gene's germline CDR1 is MNHEY and CDR2 SVGEGT. V gave up 6 bases and J gave up 8 bases; unmatched junction bases: 16. This CDR3 contains 16 residues. This chain's CDR3 is CASSDPRLAHWDEQFF. The CDR3 coding sequence is TGTGCCAGCAGCGACCCCCGACTAGCCCATTGGGATGAGCAGTTCTTC.

The chain combines TRBV5-4 with TRBJ1-3; D call uncertain. Trimming took 4 bases from V and 3 from J, leaving 8 bases between them. The germline V gene encodes CDR1 SGHNT and CDR2 YYREEE (reference sequence). This CDR3 has 13 amino acids. The DNA for the CDR3 is TGTGCCAGCAGCCCTTGGGATGGAAACACCATATATTTT. Translated, it gives CASSPWDGNTIYF. Full variable domain (missing parts from reference TRBV5-4 and TRBJ1-3): ETGVTQSPTHLIKTRGQQVTLRCSSQSGHNTVSWYQQALGQGPQFIFQYYREEENGRGNFPPRFSGLQFPNYSSELNVNALELDDSALYLCASSPWDGNTIYFGEGSWLTVV.

CDR3 protein: CSASAGPSAHEQYV. CDR3 in DNA: TGCAGTGCTAGCGCCGGTCCCTCAGCCCACGAGCAGTACGTC. The chain carries TRBV20-1 and TRBJ2-7; D gene ambiguous. Per the germline V gene, CDR1 is DFQATT and CDR2 is SNEGSKA (reference sequence). The germline V and J ends were trimmed by 3 bases and 5 bases, with 17 bases remaining between them. CDR3 length equals 14 residues.

At least ten counts were recorded for this clonotype. The chain combines TRBV30 with TRBJ1-6; D not certain. CDR3 length: 13 residues. V shed 0 bases and J shed 9 bases, with 9 bases lying between them. The V gene's germline CDR1 is GTSNPN and CDR2 SVGIG (reference sequence). The DNA for the CDR3 is TGTGCCTGGAGTGTACGGGAGGTTTCACCCCTCCACTTT. This encodes CAWSVREVSPLHF. Using reference TRBV30 and TRBJ1-6 for the parts outside the CDR3, the full variable domain is SQTIHQWPATLVQPVGSPLSLECTVEGTSNPNLYWYRQAAGRGLQLLFYSVGIGQISSEVPQNLSASRPQDRQFILSSKKLLLSDSGFYLCAWSVREVSPLHFGNGTRLTVT.

This clonotype occurred a few times. The chain uses TRBV6-1 and TRBJ1-5, with TRBD1 matching 7 bases. Trimming cost V 6 bases and J 2 bases; bases outside gene matches: 7. In germline, CDR1 is MNHNS, CDR2 SASEGT. This CDR3 has 15 amino acids. The CDR3 loop reads CASSTTGVGNQPQHF. The CDR3 DNA follows: TGTGCCAGCAGCACCACAGGGGTGGGCAATCAGCCCCAGCATTTT.

This clonotype was counted between two and nine times. The genes are TRBV15 and TRBJ1-2; 8 bases are a match to TRBD1. The ends lost 3 bases at V and 8 bases at J; junction bases unmatched: 5. Germline values: CDR1 LNHNV, CDR2 YYDKDF (reference sequence). This CDR3 is built from 13 residues. DNA of the CDR3: TGTGCCACCAGCAGCGACAGGGGTGGCGGCTACACCTTC. Its translation: CATSSDRGGGYTF.

The chain recombines TRBV7-9 with TRBJ2-5; TRBD1 matches 9 bases. This CDR3 spans 14 amino acids. Trimming removed 4 bases from V and 5 bases from J; junction bases left unmatched: 5. Germline-derived CDR1 and CDR2 are SEHNR and FQNEAQ (reference sequence). The CDR3 DNA sequence: TGTGCCAGCAGCTCGACAGGGGGTGCTGAGACCCAGTACTTC. Amino acid sequence: CASSSTGGAETQYF.

This clonotype occurred many times. The rearrangement uses TRBV7-9 and TRBJ2-5; a possible D gene is TRBD1 (6 bases). Germline loops: CDR1 SEHNR, CDR2 FQNEAQ (reference sequence). Trimming left V 5 bases short and J 6 bases short, with 19 bases between. The CDR3 extends over 15 amino acids. CDR3 coding DNA: TGTGCCAGCAGCGCCGAGACAGGTTCTATGAAGACCCAGTACTTC. Encoded protein: CASSAETGSMKTQYF.